This TCR beta chain was found in a study of read filtering for tumor transcriptome and immune sequencing. Molecular barcoded adaptors covering alpha/delta and beta/gamma chains were used on around 370 ng RNA. TCRdb processed the reads anew with MiXCR; each CDR3 protein has one entry. The sample comprises roughly 90,000 distinct CDR3 sequences, about 22% of which are singletons, and about an eighth rests with the top ten. The V gene's germline CDR1 is SGHDN and CDR2 FVKESK. The V end was cut by 0 bases, the J end by 6 bases, with 12 bases between. The CDR3 contains 15 residues. This clonotype was observed many times.

This rearrangement joins TRBV14 to TRBJ2-1, with D possibly matching TRBD1 (7 bases). This sequence was found in a donor at least 40 years old with multiple myeloma. The material sequenced was a population of CD138-negative cells sorted from bone marrow. The CDR3: CASSQDRRGPNEQFF. The CDR3 bases are TGTGCCAGCAGCCAAGATAGGAGGGGGCCCAATGAGCAGTTCTTC.